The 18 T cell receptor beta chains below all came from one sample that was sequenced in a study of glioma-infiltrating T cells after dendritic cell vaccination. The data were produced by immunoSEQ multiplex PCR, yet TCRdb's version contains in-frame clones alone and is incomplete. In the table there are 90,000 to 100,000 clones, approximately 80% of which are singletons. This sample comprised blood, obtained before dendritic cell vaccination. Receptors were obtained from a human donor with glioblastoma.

The CDR3 region is CASSQFLGGWDNEQFF. CDR3 in DNA: TGTGCCAGCAGCCAATTTTTAGGGGGATGGGACAATGAGCAGTTCTTC. The chain uses TRBV14 and TRBJ2-1; D possibly corresponds to TRBD1 (6 bases). The CDR3 is 16 amino acids. Trimming pared 2 bases from V and 5 bases from J, leaving 16 bases between. Germline CDR1 is SGHDN and CDR2 is FVKESK.

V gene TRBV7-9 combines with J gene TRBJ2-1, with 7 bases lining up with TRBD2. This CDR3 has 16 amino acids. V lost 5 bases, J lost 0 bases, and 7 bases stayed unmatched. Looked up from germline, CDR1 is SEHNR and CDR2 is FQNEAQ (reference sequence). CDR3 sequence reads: CASSPSSGSSYNEQFF. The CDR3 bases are TGTGCCAGCAGCCCATCTAGCGGTAGCTCCTACAATGAGCAGTTCTTC.

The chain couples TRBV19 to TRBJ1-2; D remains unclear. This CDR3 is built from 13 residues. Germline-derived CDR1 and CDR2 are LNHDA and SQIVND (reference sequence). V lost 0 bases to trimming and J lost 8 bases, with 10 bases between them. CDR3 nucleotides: TGTGCCAGTAGTATAGATCGGTCGTTCGGCTACACCTTC. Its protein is CASSIDRSFGYTF.

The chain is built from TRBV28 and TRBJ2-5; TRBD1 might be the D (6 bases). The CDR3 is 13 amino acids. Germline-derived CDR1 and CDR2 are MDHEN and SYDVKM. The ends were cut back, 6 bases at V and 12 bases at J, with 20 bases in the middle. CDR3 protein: CASSQHTLTGKYF. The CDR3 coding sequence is TGTGCCAGCAGCCAACACACCTTGACAGGCAAGTACTTC.

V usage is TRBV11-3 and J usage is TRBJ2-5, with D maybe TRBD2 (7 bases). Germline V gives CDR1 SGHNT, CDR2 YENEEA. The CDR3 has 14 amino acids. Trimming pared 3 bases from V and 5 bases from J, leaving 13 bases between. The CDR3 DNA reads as TGTGCCAGCAGCTTGGGGGGGGCATCGGAGACCCAGTACTTC. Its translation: CASSLGGASETQYF. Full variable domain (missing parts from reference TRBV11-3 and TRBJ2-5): EAGVVQSPRYKIIEKKQPVAFWCNPISGHNTLYWYLQNLGQGPELLIRYENEEAVDDSQLPKDRFSAERLKGVDSTLKIQPAELGDSAVYLCASSLGGASETQYFGPGTRLLVL.

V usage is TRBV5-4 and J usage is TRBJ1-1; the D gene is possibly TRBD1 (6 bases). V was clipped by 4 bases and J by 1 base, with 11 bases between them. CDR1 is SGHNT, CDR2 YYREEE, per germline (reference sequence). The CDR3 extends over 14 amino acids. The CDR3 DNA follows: TGTGCCAGCAGCGGGACACGTACGAACACTGAAGCTTTCTTT. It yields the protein CASSGTRTNTEAFF.

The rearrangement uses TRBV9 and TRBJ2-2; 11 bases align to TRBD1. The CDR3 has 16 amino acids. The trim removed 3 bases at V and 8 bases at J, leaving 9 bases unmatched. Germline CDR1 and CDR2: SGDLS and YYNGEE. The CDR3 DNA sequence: TGTGCCAGCAGCGCCCGGACAGGGGGCAAGACTGGGGAGCTGTTTTTT. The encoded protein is CASSARTGGKTGELFF.

CDR3 nucleotides: TGTGCCAGCAGCTTCGGGACAAATCAGCCCCAGCATTTT. Amino acids: CASSFGTNQPQHF. The chain joins TRBV7-2 to TRBJ1-5; perhaps TRBD1 as D (6 bases). V dropped 3 bases and J dropped 4 bases, with 7 bases sitting between them. Germline lookup yields CDR1 SGHTA and CDR2 FQGNSA. The CDR3 extends over 13 amino acids.

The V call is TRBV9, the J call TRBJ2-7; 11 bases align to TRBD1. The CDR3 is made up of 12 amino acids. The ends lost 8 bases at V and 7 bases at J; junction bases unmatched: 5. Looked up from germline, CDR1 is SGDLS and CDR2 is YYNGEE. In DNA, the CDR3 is TGTGCCAGTGGACAGGGGGCGAGGGAGCAGTACTTC. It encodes CASGQGAREQYF.

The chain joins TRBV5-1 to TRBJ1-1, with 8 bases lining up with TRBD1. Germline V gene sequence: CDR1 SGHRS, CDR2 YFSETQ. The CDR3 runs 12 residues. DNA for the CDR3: TGCGCGACGCGGACAGGGACGAGTAAAGCTTTCTTT. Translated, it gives CATRTGTSKAFF.

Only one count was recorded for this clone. CDR3 nucleotide sequence: TGTGCCAGCGGGGGACAGGGGGTAGCCTACGAGCAGTACTTC. As protein: CASGGQGVAYEQYF. V is TRBV6-1 and J is TRBJ2-7, with 11 positions matching TRBD1. The CDR3 sequence is 14 residues long. CDR1 and CDR2 (germline): MNHNS, SASEGT. V was clipped by 8 bases and J by 2 bases; unmatched bases: 5.

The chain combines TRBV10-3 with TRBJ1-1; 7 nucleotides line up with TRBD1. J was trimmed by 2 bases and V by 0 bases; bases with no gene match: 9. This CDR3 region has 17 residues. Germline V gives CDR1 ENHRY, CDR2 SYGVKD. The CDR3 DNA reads TGTGCCATCAGTGAGTCGCCAACCCGACAGGGTAACACTGAAGCTTTCTTT. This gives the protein CAISESPTRQGNTEAFF.

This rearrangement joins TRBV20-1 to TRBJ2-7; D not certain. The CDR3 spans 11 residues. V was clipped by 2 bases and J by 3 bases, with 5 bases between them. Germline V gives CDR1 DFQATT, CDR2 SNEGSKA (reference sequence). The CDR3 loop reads CSARPRYEQYF. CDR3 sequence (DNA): TGCAGTGCTAGACCCCGCTACGAGCAGTACTTC.

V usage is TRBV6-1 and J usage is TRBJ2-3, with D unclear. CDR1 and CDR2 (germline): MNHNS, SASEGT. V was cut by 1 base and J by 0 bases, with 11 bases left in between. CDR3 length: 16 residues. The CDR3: CASSEVDARSTDTQYF. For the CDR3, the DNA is TGTGCCAGCAGTGAAGTAGATGCTAGGAGCACAGATACGCAGTATTTT.

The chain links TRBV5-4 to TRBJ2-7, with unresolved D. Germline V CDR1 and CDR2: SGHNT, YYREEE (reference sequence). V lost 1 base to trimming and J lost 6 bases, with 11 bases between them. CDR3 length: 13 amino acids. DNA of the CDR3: TGTGCCAGCAGCTTGTCTTATGGCAGCGAGCAGTACTTC. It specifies CASSLSYGSEQYF. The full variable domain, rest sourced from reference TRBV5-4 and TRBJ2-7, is ETGVTQSPTHLIKTRGQQVTLRCSSQSGHNTVSWYQQALGQGPQFIFQYYREEENGRGNFPPRFSGLQFPNYSSELNVNALELDDSALYLCASSLSYGSEQYFGPGTRLTVT.

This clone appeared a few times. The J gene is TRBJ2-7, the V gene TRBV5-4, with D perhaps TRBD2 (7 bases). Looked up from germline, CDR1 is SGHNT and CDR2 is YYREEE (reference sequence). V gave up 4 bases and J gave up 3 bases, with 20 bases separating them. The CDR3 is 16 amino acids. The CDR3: CASSRSGRGLDYEQYF. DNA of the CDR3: TGTGCCAGCAGCCGGTCGGGGCGGGGGCTCGACTACGAGCAGTACTTC. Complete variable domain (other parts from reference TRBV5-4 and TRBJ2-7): ETGVTQSPTHLIKTRGQQVTLRCSSQSGHNTVSWYQQALGQGPQFIFQYYREEENGRGNFPPRFSGLQFPNYSSELNVNALELDDSALYLCASSRSGRGLDYEQYFGPGTRLTVT.

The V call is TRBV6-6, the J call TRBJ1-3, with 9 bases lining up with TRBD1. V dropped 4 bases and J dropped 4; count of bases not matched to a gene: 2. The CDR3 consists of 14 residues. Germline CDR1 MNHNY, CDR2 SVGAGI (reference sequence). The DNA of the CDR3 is TGTGCCAGCAGTTTCGGGACAGGGGGAAACACCATATATTTT. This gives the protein CASSFGTGGNTIYF.

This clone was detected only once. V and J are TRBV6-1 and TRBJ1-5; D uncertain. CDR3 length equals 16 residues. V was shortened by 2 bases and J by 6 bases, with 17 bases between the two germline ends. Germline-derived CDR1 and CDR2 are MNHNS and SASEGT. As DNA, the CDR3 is TGTGCCAGCAGTGAAATGAGGTCGATAGCCGGTCAGCCCCAGCATTTT. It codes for CASSEMRSIAGQPQHF.